This T cell receptor (beta chain) was sequenced during a study of blood T cell repertoires in COVID-19. Using immunoSEQ multiplex PCR, the repertoire was profiled, and TCRdb retains in-frame clones only, with some absent. Here the sample spans 200,000 to 300,000 clones, 80% to 90% being singletons. Germline V gives CDR1 SNHLY, CDR2 FYNNEI. Losses at the gene ends were 3 bases for V and 5 bases for J; bases not matched to a gene: 16. CDR3 length equals 18 residues. This chain joins TRBV2 and TRBJ1-2, with TRBD1 identical over 9 bases. Input material: peripheral blood. The sequence derives from a woman in her forties with acute or convalescent COVID-19. The CDR3 protein is CASSDTRVPGTGRYGYTF. As DNA, the CDR3 is TGTGCCAGCAGTGATACGAGGGTGCCCGGGACAGGGCGATATGGCTACACCTTC.